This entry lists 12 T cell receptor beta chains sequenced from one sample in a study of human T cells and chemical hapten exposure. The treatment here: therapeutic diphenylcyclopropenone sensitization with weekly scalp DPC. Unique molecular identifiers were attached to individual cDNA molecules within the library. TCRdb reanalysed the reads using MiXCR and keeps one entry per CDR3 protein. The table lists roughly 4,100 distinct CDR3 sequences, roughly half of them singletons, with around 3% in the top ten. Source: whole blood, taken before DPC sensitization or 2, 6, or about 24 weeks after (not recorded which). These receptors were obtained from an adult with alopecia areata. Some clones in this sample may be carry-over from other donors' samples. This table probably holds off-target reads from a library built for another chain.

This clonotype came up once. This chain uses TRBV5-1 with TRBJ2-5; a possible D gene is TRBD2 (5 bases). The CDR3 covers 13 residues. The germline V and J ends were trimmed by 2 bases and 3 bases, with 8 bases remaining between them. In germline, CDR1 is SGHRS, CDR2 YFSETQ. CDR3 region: CASSFVGEETQYF. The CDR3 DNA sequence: TGCGCCAGCAGCTTCGTGGGAGAAGAGACCCAGTACTTC.

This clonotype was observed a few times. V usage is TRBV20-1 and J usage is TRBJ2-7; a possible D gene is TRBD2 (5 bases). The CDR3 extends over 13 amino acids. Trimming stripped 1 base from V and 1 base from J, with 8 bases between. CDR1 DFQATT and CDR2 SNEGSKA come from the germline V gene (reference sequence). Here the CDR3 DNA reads TGCAGTGCTAGAGGACCGGGATCCTACGAGCAGTACTTC. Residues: CSARGPGSYEQYF.

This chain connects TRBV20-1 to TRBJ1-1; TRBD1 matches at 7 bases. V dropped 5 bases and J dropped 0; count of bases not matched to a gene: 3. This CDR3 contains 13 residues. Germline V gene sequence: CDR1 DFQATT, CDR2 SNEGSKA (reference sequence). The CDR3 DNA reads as TGCAGTGCTCCGGGACAGTTGAACACTGAAGCTTTCTTT. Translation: CSAPGQLNTEAFF.

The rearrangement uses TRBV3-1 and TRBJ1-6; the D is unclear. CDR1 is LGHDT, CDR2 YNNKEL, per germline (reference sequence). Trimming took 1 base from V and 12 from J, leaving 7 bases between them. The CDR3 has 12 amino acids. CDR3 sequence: CASSQVREPLHF. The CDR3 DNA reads TGTGCCAGCAGCCAAGTGAGGGAACCCCTCCACTTT.

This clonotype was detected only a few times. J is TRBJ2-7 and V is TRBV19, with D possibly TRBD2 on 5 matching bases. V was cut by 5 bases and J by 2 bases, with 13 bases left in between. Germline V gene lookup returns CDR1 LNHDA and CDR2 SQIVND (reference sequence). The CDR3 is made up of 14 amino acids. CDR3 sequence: CASSAYRRTYEQYF. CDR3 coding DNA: TGTGCCAGTAGTGCTTACCGGAGGACCTACGAGCAGTACTTC.

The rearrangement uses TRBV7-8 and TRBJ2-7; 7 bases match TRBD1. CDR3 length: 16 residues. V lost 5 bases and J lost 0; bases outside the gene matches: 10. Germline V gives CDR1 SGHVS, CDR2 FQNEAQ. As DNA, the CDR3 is TGTGCCAGCAGCCCTAGACAGGGCTCTCTCTCCTACGAGCAGTACTTC. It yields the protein CASSPRQGSLSYEQYF. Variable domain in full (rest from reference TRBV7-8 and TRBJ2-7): GAGVSQSPRYKVAKRGQDVALRCDPISGHVSLFWYQQALGQGPEFLTYFQNEAQLDKSGLPSDRFFAERPEGSVSTLKIQRTQQEDSAVYLCASSPRQGSLSYEQYFGPGTRLTVT.

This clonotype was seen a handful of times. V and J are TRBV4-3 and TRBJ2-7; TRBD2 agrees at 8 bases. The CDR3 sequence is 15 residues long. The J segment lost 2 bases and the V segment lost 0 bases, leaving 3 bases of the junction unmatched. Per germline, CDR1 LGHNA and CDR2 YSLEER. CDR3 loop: CASSQDTSGTYEQYF. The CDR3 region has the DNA TGCGCCAGCAGCCAAGATACTAGCGGCACCTACGAGCAGTACTTC.

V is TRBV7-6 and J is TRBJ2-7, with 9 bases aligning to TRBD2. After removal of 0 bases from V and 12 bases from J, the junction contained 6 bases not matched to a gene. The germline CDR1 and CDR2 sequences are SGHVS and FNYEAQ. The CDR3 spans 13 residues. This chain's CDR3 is CASSLARAGGLYF. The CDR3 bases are TGTGCCAGCAGCTTAGCGAGAGCGGGGGGTCTGTACTTC. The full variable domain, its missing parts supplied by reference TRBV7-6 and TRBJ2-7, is GAGVSQSPRYKVTKRGQDVALRCDPISGHVSLYWYRQALGQGPEFLTYFNYEAQQDKSGLPNDRFSAERPEGSISTLTIQRTEQRDSAMYRCASSLARAGGLYFGPGTRLTVT.

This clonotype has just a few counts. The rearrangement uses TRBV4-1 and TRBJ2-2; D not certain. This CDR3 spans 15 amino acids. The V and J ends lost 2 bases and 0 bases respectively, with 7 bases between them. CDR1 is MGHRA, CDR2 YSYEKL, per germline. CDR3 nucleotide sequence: TGCGCCAGCAGCCAACCCGCTGCGAACACCGGGGAGCTGTTTTTT. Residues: CASSQPAANTGELFF.

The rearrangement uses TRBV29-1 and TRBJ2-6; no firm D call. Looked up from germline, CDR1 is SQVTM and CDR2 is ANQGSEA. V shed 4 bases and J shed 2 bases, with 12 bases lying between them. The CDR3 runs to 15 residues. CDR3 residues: CSVAQVSAGANVLTF. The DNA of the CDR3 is TGCAGCGTTGCCCAGGTATCCGCTGGGGCCAACGTCCTGACTTTC. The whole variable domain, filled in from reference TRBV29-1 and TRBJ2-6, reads SAVISQKPSRDICQRGTSLTIQCQVDSQVTMMFWYRQQPGQSLTLIATANQGSEATYESGFVIDKFPISRPNLTFSTLTVSNMSPEDSSIYLCSVAQVSAGANVLTFGAGSRLTVL.

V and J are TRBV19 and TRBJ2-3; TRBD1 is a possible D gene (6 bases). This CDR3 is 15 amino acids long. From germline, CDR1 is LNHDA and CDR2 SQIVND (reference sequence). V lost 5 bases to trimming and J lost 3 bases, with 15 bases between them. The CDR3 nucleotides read TGTGCCAGTAGTTTACAGGGCACCCAAACAGATACGCAGTATTTT. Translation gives CASSLQGTQTDTQYF. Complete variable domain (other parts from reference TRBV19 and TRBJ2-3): DGGITQSPKYLFRKEGQNVTLSCEQNLNHDAMYWYRQDPGQGLRLIYYSQIVNDFQKGDIAEGYSVSREKKESFPLTVTSAQKNPTAFYLCASSLQGTQTDTQYFGPGTRLTVL.

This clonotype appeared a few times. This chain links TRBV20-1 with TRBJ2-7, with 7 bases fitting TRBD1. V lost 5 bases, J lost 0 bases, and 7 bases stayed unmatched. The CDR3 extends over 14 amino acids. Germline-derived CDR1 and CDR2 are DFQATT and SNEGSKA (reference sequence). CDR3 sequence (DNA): TGCAGTGCTGGAAGGGACAGAAGCTCCTACGAGCAGTACTTC. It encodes CSAGRDRSSYEQYF.